This T cell receptor (beta chain) was identified in a study of blood T cell repertoires in COVID-19. The wider study: COVID-19 samples from acute and convalescent phases originated in the United States, Italy and Spain. From T cells, B-cell-depleted T cells, or PBMCs came the material, which was cDNA or gDNA.

Study processing details: Reference gene primer amplification in the assay estimated nucleated cell counts. Profiling relied on immunoSEQ multiplex PCR, and the TCRdb table lists in-frame clones only, not all of them. V and J calls and clone size are those listed in that table; D and trimming were worked out from the DNA. The sample has about 180,000 clones, roughly four fifths seen once; the top ten hold 7.6%. While infection was still active, Seattle patients were enrolled and then followed longitudinally. This CDR3 comprises 15 residues. The origin of this receptor is a woman between 65 and 79 years old with COVID-19, enrolled during active disease. The rearrangement joins TRBV21-1 to TRBJ1-5; the D call TRBD1 from the table was never checked on the DNA. TRBV21-1 is annotated as a pseudogene. The sequenced sample was peripheral blood. CDR3 sequence: CASSKDPRGHQPQHF. CDR3 DNA sequence: TGTGCCAGCAGCAAAGACCCCAGGGGACATCAGCCCCAGCATTTT.